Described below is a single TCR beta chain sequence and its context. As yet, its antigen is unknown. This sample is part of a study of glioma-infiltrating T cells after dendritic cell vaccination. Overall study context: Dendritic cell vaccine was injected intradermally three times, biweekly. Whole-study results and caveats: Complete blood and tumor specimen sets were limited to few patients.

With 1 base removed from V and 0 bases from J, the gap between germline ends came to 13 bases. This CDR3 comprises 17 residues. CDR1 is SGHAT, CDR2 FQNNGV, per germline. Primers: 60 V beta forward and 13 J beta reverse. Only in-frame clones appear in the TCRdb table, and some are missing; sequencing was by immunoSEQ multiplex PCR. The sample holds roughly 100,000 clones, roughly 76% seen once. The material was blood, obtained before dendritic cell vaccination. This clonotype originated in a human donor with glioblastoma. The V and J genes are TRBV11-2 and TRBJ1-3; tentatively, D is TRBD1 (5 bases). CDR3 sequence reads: CASSLAPGQSSGNTIYF. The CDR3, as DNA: TGTGCCAGCAGCTTAGCCCCCGGACAAAGCTCTGGAAACACCATATATTTT.